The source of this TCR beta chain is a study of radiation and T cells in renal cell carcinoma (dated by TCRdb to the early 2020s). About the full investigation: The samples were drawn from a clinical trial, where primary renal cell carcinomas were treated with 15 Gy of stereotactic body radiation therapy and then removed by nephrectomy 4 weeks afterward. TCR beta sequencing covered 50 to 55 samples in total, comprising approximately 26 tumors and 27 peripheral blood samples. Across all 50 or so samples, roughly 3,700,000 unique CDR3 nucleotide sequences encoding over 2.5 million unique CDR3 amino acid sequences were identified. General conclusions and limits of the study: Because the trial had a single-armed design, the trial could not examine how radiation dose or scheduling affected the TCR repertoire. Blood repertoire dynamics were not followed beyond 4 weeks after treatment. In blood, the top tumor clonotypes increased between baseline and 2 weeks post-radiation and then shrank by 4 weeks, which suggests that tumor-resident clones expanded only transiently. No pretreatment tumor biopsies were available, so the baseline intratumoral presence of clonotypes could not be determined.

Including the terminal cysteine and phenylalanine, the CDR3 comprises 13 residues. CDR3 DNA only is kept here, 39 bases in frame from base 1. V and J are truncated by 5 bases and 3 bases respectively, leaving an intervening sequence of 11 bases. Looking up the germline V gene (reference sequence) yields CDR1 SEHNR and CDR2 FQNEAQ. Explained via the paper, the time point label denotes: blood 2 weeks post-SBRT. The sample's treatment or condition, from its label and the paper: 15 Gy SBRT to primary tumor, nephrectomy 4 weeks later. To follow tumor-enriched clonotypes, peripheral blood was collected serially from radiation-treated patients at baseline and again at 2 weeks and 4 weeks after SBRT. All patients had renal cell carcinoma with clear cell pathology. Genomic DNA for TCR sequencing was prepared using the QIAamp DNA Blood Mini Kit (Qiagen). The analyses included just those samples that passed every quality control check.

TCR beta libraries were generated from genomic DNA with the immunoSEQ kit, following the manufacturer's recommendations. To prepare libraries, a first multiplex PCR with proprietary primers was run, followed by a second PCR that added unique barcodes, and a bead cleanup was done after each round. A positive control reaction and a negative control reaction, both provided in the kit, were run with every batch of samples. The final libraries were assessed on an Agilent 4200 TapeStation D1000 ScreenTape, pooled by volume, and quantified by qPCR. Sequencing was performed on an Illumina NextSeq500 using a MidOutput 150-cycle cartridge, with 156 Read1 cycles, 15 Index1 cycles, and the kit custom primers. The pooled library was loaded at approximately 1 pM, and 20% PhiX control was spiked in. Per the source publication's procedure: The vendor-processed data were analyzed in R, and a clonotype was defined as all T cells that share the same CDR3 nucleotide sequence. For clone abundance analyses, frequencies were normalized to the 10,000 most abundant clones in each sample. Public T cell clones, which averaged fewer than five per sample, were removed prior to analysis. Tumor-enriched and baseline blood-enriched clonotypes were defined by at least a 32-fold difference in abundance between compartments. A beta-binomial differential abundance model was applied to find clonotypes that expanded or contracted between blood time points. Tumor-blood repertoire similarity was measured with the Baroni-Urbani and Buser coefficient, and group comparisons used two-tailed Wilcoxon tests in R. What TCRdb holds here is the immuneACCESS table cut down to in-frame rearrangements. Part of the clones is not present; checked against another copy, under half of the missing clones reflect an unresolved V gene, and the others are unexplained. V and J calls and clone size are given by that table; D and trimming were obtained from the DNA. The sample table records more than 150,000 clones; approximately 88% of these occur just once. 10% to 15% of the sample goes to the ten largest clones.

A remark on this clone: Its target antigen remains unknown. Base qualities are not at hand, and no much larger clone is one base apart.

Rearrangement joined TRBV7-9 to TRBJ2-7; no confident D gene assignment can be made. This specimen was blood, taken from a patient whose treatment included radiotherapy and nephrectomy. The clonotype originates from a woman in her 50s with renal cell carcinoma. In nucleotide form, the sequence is TGTGCCAGCAGCCCCCCGAGATTCTACGAGCAGTACTTC. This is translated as CASSPPRFYEQYF.